Described below is a single T cell receptor beta chain sequence and its context. The germline gene is not matched at one end of the junction; a read error may be the cause. TCRdb keeps only in-frame clones here, not all; method: immunoSEQ multiplex PCR. The profile shows hundreds of thousands of clones, roughly nine tenths of them singletons. The sample belongs to a study of blood T cell repertoires in COVID-19. Study details: The analysed material was cDNA or gDNA that came from T cells, B-cell-depleted T cells, or PBMCs.

CDR3 length: 15 residues. Germline CDR1 is WSHSY and CDR2 is SAAADI. The source of this sequence is a man younger than 40 who had recovered from COVID-19. The chain combines TRBV10-2 with TRBJ2-5, with a tentative D call TRBD2 (6 bases). Sequencing was carried out using PBMCs or T cells enriched from blood (not recorded which). This chain's CDR3 is CASRPLRTNREPIHF. CDR3 nucleotide sequence: TGCGCCAGCAGGCCCCTAAGAACAAATCGGGAGCCGATCCACTTC.